These 23 T cell receptor beta chains were all obtained from the same sample, sequenced in a study of early T cells in non-severe SARS-CoV-2 infection. TCRdb re-derived calls from the 5' RACE reads in MiXCR, one entry per CDR3 protein. The sample records tens of thousands of distinct CDR3 sequences, more than 9.5% being singletons. Source: whole blood, taken at baseline. All receptors derive from an adult who was a healthcare worker with PCR-confirmed SARS-CoV-2 infection or an uninfected control (not recorded which).

The chain uses TRBV7-3 and TRBJ2-1, with a possible D match to TRBD2 (5 bases). CDR1 and CDR2 from the germline V gene are SGHTA and FQGTGA. Trimming took off 1 base at V and 2 bases at J, with 12 bases between the two ends. The CDR3 spans 16 residues. CDR3 DNA sequence: TGTGCCAGCAGCTTAAATCCGAGGGCAGCCTACAATGAGCAGTTCTTC. Amino acid sequence: CASSLNPRAAYNEQFF.

This clonotype was picked up a small number of times. The chain carries TRBV6-6 and TRBJ2-5; the match to TRBD1 covers 7 bases. This CDR3 has 14 amino acids. After removal of 5 bases from V and 1 base from J, the junction contained 4 bases not matched to a gene. From germline, CDR1 is MNHNY and CDR2 SVGAGI (reference sequence). The CDR3 region is CASSTGTVQETQYF. As DNA, the CDR3 is TGTGCCAGCAGTACAGGGACAGTCCAAGAGACCCAGTACTTC.

This clonotype has just a few counts. This chain uses TRBV2 with TRBJ2-5; D tentatively fits TRBD1 or TRBD2 (5 bases each). Trimming took 6 bases from V and 3 from J, leaving 5 bases between them. From germline, CDR1 is SNHLY and CDR2 FYNNEI. The CDR3 contains 11 residues. This chain's CDR3 is CASRGEETQYF. DNA of the CDR3: TGTGCCAGCAGGGGGGAAGAGACCCAGTACTTC.

The chain is built from TRBV30 and TRBJ1-6, with 7 bases identical to TRBD1. V dropped 5 bases and J dropped 5; count of bases not matched to a gene: 0. The CDR3 length is 12 residues. CDR1 and CDR2 (germline): GTSNPN, SVGIG (reference sequence). CDR3 sequence reads: CAWDRDNSPLHF. In DNA form, the CDR3 reads TGTGCCTGGGACAGGGATAATTCACCCCTCCACTTT.

The chain carries TRBV9 and TRBJ1-1; 7 positions match TRBD1. J lost 0 bases, V lost 3 bases, and 5 bases had no gene match. There are 15 residues in the CDR3. In germline, CDR1 is SGDLS, CDR2 YYNGEE. CDR3 DNA sequence: TGTGCCAGCAGCGCACAGGGGACTATGAACACTGAAGCTTTCTTT. Translation: CASSAQGTMNTEAFF.

V gene TRBV20-1 combines with J gene TRBJ1-2, with unresolved D. V was cut by 3 bases and J by 10 bases, with 18 bases left in between. The CDR3 spans 13 residues. Germline V CDR1 and CDR2: DFQATT, SNEGSKA (reference sequence). The CDR3 region has the DNA TGCAGTGCTAGTATTCTGGGTCGGGATGACTACACCTTC. This codes for CSASILGRDDYTF.

V gene TRBV30 combines with J gene TRBJ1-6, with D tentatively TRBD1 (6 bases). This CDR3 contains 14 residues. V lost 3 bases and J lost 9, with 15 bases in between. CDR1 is GTSNPN and CDR2 is SVGIG in the germline V gene (reference sequence). DNA for the CDR3: TGTGCCTGGAGCCTTACAGGGATTACTTCACCCCTCCACTTT. It yields the protein CAWSLTGITSPLHF.

The V call is TRBV29-1, the J call TRBJ2-7; the match to TRBD1 covers 7 bases. This CDR3 spans 13 amino acids. V lost 7 bases to trimming and J lost 1 base; unmatched junction nucleotides: 7. CDR1 is SQVTM, CDR2 ANQGSEA, per germline. The CDR3 nucleotides read TGCAGCGGATCACAGGGGCTTTCCTACGAGCAGTACTTC. Protein product: CSGSQGLSYEQYF.

This clonotype came up a few times. V is TRBV10-2 and J is TRBJ2-6; D is ambiguous. V was trimmed by 8 bases and J by 2 bases, leaving 7 bases between them. The CDR3 contains 13 residues. From germline, CDR1 is WSHSY and CDR2 SAAADI. CDR3 DNA: TGCGCCAGCCGTCAAGCTGGGGCCAACGTCCTGACTTTC. Translating it yields CASRQAGANVLTF.

This clonotype turned up a few times. The CDR3 DNA reads TGTGCCAGCAGCCCCCTAGCGGGGCAAAACACCGGGGAGCTGTTTTTT. Residues: CASSPLAGQNTGELFF. The J gene is TRBJ2-2, the V gene TRBV9, with 9 bases fitting TRBD2. This CDR3 contains 16 residues. From germline, CDR1 is SGDLS and CDR2 YYNGEE. J gave up 2 bases and V 4 bases, and 6 bases lay outside the gene matches.

The chain carries TRBV6-5 and TRBJ2-2, with 10 bases identical to TRBD1. The trim removed 2 bases at V and 3 bases at J, leaving 6 bases unmatched. The CDR3 covers 17 residues. Looked up from germline, CDR1 is MNHEY and CDR2 is SVGAGI. In DNA, the CDR3 is TGTGCCAGCAGTTACGACAGGGGGCAGGTTCACACCGGGGAGCTGTTTTTT. This encodes CASSYDRGQVHTGELFF.

This clonotype was observed at least ten times. The V gene is TRBV7-8, the J gene TRBJ2-2; D is perhaps TRBD1 (5 bases). V lost 1 base and J 7 bases, leaving 7 bases between the germline ends. Per the germline V gene, CDR1 is SGHVS and CDR2 is FQNEAQ. The CDR3 spans 13 residues. In DNA, the CDR3 is TGTGCCAGCAGCTTAGAAAGGGGCGGGGAGCTGTTTTTT. It translates to CASSLERGGELFF.

This clonotype came up many times. The chain has TRBV7-2 and TRBJ1-1, with D unclear. This CDR3 region has 15 residues. The ends were cut back, 5 bases at V and 0 bases at J, with 13 bases in the middle. The V gene's germline CDR1 is SGHTA and CDR2 FQGNSA. The CDR3 here is CASSPSAAMNTEAFF. CDR3 DNA: TGTGCCAGCAGCCCCTCGGCAGCTATGAACACTGAAGCTTTCTTT. Variable domain in full (rest from reference TRBV7-2 and TRBJ1-1): GAGVSQSPSNKVTEKGKDVELRCDPISGHTALYWYRQSLGQGLEFLIYFQGNSAPDKSGLPSDRFSAERTGGSVSTLTIQRTQQEDSAVYLCASSPSAAMNTEAFFGQGTRLTVV.

The chain joins TRBV19 to TRBJ1-4, with D tentatively TRBD1 (5 bases). Germline V gene lookup returns CDR1 LNHDA and CDR2 SQIVND (reference sequence). The CDR3 extends over 14 amino acids. Trimming shortened V by 3 bases and J by 4 bases, and 9 bases separated the two germline ends. CDR3 in DNA: TGTGCCAGTAGTATTCGGGGGATTAATGAAAAACTGTTTTTT. Translation gives CASSIRGINEKLFF.

This clonotype came up a few times. The chain couples TRBV13 to TRBJ1-3, with D hard to call. Germline V gene sequence: CDR1 PRHDT, CDR2 FYEKMQ (reference sequence). V was shortened by 2 bases and J by 6 bases, with 5 bases between the two germline ends. The CDR3 has 12 residues. CDR3 nucleotide sequence: TGTGCCAGCAGCTTACAAGAAAACACCATATATTTT. Its translation: CASSLQENTIYF.

The gene calls are TRBV12-3 or TRBV12-4 and TRBJ2-2; D is perhaps TRBD1 or TRBD2 (5 bases each). The ends were cut back, 5 bases at V and 5 bases at J, with 12 bases in the middle. The CDR3 contains 14 residues. The CDR3 spells CASSVTRGTGELFF. CDR3 in DNA: TGTGCCAGCAGTGTCACGAGGGGAACCGGGGAGCTGTTTTTT.

The chain couples TRBV7-8 to TRBJ1-6, with 7 positions matching TRBD1. Germline-derived CDR1 and CDR2 are SGHVS and FQNEAQ. The CDR3 length is 14 residues. V shed 5 bases, J shed 9 bases, and the junction held 7 bases outside the gene matches. Here the CDR3 DNA reads TGTGCCAGCAGCAGATCGACAGGGACTTCACCCCTCCACTTT. Its translation is CASSRSTGTSPLHF.

This clonotype was seen only a few times. The V call is TRBV5-1, the J call TRBJ1-1; tentatively, D is TRBD1 (5 bases). The CDR3 consists of 14 residues. Germline CDR1 reads SGHRS; CDR2 reads YFSETQ. Trimming stripped 4 bases from V and 3 bases from J, with 13 bases between. This CDR3 reads CASSLEGPYTEAFF. DNA for the CDR3: TGCGCCAGCAGCCTGGAGGGACCCTACACTGAAGCTTTCTTT.

Many counts were recorded for this clonotype. J is TRBJ2-3 and V is TRBV5-1, with 13 bases identical to TRBD2. With 1 base clipped from V and 6 bases from J, the junction kept 11 bases outside the gene matches. Per the germline V gene, CDR1 is SGHRS and CDR2 is YFSETQ. The CDR3 runs to 18 residues. Here the CDR3 DNA reads TGCGCCAGCAGCTTGAAGGGTTCGACTAGCGGGAGGCTGGATACGCAGTATTTT. Translating it yields CASSLKGSTSGRLDTQYF.

The genes are TRBV20-1 and TRBJ2-3, with TRBD2 matching 14 bases. CDR3 length equals 16 residues. Looked up from germline, CDR1 is DFQATT and CDR2 is SNEGSKA (reference sequence). V dropped 2 bases and J dropped 7; count of bases not matched to a gene: 8. The CDR3, as DNA: TGCAGTGCTAGATCCAGACTAGCGGGGGGGCCATATACGCAGTATTTT. It codes for CSARSRLAGGPYTQYF.

The rearrangement joins TRBV19 to TRBJ2-1; 7 positions match TRBD1. The germline V gene encodes CDR1 LNHDA and CDR2 SQIVND (reference sequence). The V and J ends lost 9 bases and 4 bases, in that order; junction bases with no gene match: 3. This CDR3 spans 12 amino acids. The CDR3 loop is CASRDRYNEQFF. CDR3 bases: TGTGCCAGCCGGGACAGATACAATGAGCAGTTCTTC.

This clonotype was counted a single time. This chain uses TRBV7-6 with TRBJ2-3; D not certain. The V and J ends lost 6 bases and 6 bases respectively, with 10 bases between them. The germline gives CDR1 SGHVS, CDR2 FNYEAQ. The CDR3 covers 12 residues. CDR3 loop: CASSRLSDTQYF. CDR3 in DNA: TGTGCCAGCAGTCGGCTTTCGGATACGCAGTATTTT. Full variable domain (outside the CDR3, taken from reference TRBV7-6 and TRBJ2-3): GAGVSQSPRYKVTKRGQDVALRCDPISGHVSLYWYRQALGQGPEFLTYFNYEAQQDKSGLPNDRFSAERPEGSISTLTIQRTEQRDSAMYRCASSRLSDTQYFGPGTRLTVL.

This clonotype was observed many times. The chain uses TRBV3-1 and TRBJ2-7, with 9 bases aligning to TRBD1. Germline assignment: CDR1 LGHDT and CDR2 YNNKEL (reference sequence). The CDR3 spans 14 residues. Unmatched junction bases numbered 4, after V lost 4 bases and J lost 3 bases. The CDR3 here is CASSRGQGGYEQYF. The CDR3 bases are TGTGCCAGCAGCCGGGGACAGGGTGGCTACGAGCAGTACTTC.